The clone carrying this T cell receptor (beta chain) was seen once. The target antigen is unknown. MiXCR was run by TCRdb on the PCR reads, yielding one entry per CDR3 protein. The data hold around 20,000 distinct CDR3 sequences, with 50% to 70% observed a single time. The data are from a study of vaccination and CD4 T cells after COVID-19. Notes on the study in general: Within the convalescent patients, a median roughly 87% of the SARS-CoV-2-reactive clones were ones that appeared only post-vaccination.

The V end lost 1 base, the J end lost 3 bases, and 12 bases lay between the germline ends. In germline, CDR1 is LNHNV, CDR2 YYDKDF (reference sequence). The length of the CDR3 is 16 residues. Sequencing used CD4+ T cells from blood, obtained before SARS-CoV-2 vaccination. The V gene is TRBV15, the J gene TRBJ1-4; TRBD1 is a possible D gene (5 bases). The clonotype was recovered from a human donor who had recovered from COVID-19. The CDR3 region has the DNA TGTGCCACCAGCAGAGTGGGGCGAGGTGCTAATGAAAAACTGTTTTTT. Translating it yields CATSRVGRGANEKLFF.